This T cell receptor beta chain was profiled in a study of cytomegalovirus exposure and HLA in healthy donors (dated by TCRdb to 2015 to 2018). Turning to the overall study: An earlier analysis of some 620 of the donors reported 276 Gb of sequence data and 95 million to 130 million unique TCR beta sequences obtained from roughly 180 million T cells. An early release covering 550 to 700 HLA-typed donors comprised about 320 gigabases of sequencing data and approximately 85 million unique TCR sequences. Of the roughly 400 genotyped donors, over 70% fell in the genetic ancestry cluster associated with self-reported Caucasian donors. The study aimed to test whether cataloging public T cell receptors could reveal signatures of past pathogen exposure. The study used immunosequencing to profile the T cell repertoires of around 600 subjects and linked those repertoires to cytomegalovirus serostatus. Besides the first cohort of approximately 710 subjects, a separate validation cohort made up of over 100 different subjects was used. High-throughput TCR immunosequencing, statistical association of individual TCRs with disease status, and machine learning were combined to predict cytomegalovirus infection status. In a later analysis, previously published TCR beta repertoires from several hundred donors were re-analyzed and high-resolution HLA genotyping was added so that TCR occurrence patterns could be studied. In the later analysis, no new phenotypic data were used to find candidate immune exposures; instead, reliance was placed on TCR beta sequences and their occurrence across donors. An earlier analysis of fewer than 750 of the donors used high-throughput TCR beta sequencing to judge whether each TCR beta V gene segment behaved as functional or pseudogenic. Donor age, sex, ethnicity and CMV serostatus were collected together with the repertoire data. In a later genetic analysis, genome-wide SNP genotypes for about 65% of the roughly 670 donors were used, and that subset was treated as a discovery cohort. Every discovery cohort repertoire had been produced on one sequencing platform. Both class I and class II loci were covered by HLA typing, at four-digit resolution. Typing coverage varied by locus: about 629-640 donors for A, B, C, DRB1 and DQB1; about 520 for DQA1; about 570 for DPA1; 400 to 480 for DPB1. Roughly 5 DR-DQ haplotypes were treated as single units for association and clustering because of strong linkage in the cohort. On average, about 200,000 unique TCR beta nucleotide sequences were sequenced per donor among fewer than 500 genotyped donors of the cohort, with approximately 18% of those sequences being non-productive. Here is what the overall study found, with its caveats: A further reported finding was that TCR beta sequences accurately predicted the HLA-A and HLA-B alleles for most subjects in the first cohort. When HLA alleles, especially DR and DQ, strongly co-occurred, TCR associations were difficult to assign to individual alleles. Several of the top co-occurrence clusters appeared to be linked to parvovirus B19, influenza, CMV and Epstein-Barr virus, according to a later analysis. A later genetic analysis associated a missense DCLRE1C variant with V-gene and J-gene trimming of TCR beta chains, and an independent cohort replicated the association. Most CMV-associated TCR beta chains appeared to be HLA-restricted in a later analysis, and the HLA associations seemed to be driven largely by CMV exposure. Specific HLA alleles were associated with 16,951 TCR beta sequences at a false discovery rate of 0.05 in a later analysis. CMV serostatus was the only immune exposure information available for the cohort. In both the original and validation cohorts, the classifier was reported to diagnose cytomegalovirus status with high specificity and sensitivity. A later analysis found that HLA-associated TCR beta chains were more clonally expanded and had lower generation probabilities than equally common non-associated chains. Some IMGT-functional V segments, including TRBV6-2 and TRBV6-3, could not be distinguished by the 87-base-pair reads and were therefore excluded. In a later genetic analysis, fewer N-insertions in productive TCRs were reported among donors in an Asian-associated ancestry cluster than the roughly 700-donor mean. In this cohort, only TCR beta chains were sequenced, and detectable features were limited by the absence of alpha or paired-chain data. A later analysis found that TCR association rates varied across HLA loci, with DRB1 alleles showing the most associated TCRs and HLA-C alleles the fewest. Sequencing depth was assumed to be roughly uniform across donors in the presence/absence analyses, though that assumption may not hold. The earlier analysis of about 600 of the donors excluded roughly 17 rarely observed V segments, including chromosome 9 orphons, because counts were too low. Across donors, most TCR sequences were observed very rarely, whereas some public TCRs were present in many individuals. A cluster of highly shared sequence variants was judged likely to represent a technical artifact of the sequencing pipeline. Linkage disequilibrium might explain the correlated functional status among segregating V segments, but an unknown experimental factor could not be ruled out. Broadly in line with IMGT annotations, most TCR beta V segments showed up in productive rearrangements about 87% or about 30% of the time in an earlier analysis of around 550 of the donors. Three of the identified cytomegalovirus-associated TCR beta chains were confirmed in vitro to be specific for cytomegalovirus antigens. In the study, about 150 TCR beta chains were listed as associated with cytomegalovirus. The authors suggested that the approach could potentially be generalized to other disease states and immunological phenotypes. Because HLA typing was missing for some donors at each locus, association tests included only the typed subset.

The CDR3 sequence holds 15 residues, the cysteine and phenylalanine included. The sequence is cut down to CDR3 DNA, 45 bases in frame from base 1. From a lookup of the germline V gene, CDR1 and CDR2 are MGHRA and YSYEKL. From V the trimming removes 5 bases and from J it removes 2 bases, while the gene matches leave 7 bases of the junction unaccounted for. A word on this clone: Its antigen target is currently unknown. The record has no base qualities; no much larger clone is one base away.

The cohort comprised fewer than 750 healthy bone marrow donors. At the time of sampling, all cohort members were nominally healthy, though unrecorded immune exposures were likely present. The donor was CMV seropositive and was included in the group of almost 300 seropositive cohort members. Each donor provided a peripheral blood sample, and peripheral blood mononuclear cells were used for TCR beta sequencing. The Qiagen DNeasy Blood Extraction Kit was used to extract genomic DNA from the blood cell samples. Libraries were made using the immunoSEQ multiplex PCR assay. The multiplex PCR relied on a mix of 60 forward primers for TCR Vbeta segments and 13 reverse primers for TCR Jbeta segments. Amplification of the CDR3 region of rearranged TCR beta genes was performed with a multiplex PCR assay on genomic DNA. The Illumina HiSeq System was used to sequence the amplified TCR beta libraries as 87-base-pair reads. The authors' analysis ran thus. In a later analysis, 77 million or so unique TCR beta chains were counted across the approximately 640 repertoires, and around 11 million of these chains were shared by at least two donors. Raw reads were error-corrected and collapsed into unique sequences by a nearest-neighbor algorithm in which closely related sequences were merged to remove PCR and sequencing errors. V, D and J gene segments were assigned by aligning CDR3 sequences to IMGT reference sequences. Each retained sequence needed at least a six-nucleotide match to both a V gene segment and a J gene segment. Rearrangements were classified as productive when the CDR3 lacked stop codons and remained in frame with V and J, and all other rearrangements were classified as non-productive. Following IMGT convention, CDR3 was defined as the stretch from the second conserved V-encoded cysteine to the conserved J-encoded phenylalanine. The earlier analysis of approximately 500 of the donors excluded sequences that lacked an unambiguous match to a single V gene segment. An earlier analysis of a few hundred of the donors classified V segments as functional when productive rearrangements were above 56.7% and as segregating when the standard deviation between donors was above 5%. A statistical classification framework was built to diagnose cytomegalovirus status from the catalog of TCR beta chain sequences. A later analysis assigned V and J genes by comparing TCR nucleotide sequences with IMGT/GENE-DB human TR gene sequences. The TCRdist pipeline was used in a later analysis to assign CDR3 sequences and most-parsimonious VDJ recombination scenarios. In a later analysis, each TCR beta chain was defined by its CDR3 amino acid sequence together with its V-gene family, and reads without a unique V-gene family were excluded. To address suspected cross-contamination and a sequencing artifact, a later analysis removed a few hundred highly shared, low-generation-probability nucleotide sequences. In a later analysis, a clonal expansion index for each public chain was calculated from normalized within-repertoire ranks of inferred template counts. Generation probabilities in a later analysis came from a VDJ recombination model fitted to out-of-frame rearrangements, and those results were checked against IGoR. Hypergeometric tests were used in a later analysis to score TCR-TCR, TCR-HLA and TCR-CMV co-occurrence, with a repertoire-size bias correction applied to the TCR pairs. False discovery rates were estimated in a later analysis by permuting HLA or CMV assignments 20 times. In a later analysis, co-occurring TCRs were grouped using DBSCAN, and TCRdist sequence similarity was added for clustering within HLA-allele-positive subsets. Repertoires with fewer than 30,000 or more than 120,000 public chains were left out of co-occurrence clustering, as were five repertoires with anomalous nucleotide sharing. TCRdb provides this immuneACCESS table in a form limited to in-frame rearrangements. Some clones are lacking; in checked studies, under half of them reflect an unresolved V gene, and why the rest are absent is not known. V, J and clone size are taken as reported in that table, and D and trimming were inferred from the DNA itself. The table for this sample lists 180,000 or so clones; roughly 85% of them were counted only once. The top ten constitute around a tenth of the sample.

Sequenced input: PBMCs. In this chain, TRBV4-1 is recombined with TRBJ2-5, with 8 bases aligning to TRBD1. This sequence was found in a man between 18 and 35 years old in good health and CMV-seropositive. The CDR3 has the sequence CASSDPGTGQETQYF. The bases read TGCGCCAGCAGCGATCCTGGGACAGGACAAGAGACCCAGTACTTC.